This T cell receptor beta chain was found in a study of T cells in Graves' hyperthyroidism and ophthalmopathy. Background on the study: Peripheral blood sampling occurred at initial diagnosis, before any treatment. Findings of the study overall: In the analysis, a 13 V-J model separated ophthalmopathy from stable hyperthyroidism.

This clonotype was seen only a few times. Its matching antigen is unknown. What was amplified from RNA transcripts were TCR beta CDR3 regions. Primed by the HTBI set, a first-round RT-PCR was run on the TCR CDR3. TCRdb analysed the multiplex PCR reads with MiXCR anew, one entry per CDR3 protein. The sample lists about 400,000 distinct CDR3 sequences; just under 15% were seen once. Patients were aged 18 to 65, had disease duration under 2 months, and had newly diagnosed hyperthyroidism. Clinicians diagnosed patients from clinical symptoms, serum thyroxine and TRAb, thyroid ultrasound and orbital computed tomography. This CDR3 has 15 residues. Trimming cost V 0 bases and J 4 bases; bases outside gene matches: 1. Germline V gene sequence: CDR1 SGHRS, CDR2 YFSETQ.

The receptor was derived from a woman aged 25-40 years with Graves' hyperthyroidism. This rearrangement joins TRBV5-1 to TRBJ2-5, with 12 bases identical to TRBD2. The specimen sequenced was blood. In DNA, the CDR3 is TGCGCCAGCAGCTTGGAACTAGCGGGAGGAGAGACCCAGTACTTC. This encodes CASSLELAGGETQYF.